This T cell receptor beta chain originates from a study of T cell repertoires in cytomegalovirus infection. TCRdb used MiXCR to reprocess the reads, holding one entry per CDR3 protein. Of 150,000 to 200,000 distinct CDR3 sequences in the sample, roughly 27% were seen once. Worth noting for this clonotype: With a much larger clone just one base away, this may be a read error.

The CDR3 is 15 residues long. CDR1 is SGHNT, CDR2 YENEEA, per germline. Sequenced input: PBMCs. This chain uses TRBV11-3 with TRBJ2-2; TRBD1 or TRBD2 may be the D gene (5 bases each). This clonotype originated in a human donor in good health (CMV status not recorded). Some clones in this sample may be carry-over from other donors' samples. DNA for the CDR3: TGTGCCAGCAGCCCGACCGCCAGAGGGGACGGGAAGCTGTTTTTT. This sequence encodes CASSPTARGDGKLFF.